Listed below are T cell receptor beta chains from one sample, sequenced in a study of cytomegalovirus exposure and HLA in healthy donors. The assay was immunoSEQ multiplex PCR, and TCRdb's table has in-frame clones only and misses some. The sample has about 86,000 clones; 75% to 80% are singletons. The specimen was PBMCs. The receptors were sampled from a female donor in good health and CMV-seronegative. Each CDR3 is given with its conserved first and last residue. D genes are given only for firm matches. Expanded clones are given a class, and other clones once, few, many or no size at all.

v_call: TRBV2; j_call: TRBJ1-1; clone_size: few; d_call: TRBD1; cdr3_nt: TGTGCCAGCAGTTCCCGACAGGGGTACACTGAAGCTTTCTTT; cdr3_aa: CASSSRQGYTEAFF
v_call: TRBV4-2; j_call: TRBJ1-2; clone_size: NA; d_call: NA; cdr3_nt: TGTGCCAGCAGCCAAGCTCCAGGGTCGGTTGGCTACACCTTC; cdr3_aa: CASSQAPGSVGYTF
v_call: TRBV6-4; j_call: TRBJ2-1; clone_size: few; d_call: TRBD2; cdr3_nt: TGTGCCAGCAGTGAATCTGAACTAGCGGGAGGGAATGAGCAGTTCTTC; cdr3_aa: CASSESELAGGNEQFF
v_call: TRBV7-7; j_call: TRBJ1-1; clone_size: once; d_call: NA; cdr3_nt: TGTGCTAGCAGCCCAAATTTGGTCGGGACTGAAGCTTTCTTT; cdr3_aa: CASSPNLVGTEAFF
v_call: TRBV5-4; j_call: TRBJ1-2; clone_size: NA; d_call: NA; cdr3_nt: TGTGCCAGCAGCTCACAGGGTTCGGGCTACACCTTC; cdr3_aa: CASSSQGSGYTF
v_call: TRBV5-1; j_call: TRBJ1-2; clone_size: NA; d_call: TRBD1; cdr3_nt: TGCGCCAGCAAGGAGGGACAGAACGCTAACTATGGCTACACCTTC; cdr3_aa: CASKEGQNANYGYTF
v_call: TRBV6-1; j_call: TRBJ1-3; clone_size: NA; d_call: NA; cdr3_nt: TGTGCCAGCAGTGGAGAAGTAGGGAGCACCATATATTTT; cdr3_aa: CASSGEVGSTIYF
v_call: TRBV15; j_call: TRBJ2-6; clone_size: once; d_call: TRBD1; cdr3_nt: TGTGCCACCAGCGGATGGACAGGGGGCGCCTACTCTGGGGCCAACGTCCTGACTTTC; cdr3_aa: CATSGWTGGAYSGANVLTF
v_call: TRBV9; j_call: TRBJ1-4; clone_size: NA; d_call: NA; cdr3_nt: TGTGCCAGCAGCGGGAGGGCTTGGGAAAAACTGTTTTTT; cdr3_aa: CASSGRAWEKLFF
v_call: TRBV19; j_call: TRBJ1-5; clone_size: NA; d_call: TRBD1; cdr3_nt: TGTGCCAGTAGTGTACAGGGGAGCAATCAGCCCCAGCATTTT; cdr3_aa: CASSVQGSNQPQHF
v_call: TRBV6-5; j_call: TRBJ1-3; clone_size: NA; d_call: NA; cdr3_nt: TGTGCCAGCAGGAACCGAGTCTCTGGAAACACCATATATTTT; cdr3_aa: CASRNRVSGNTIYF
v_call: TRBV6-1; j_call: TRBJ2-1; clone_size: NA; d_call: NA; cdr3_nt: TGTGCCAGCAGTGGGTGGCGGGGGCTCTACAATGAGCAGTTCTTC; cdr3_aa: CASSGWRGLYNEQFF
v_call: TRBV5-1; j_call: TRBJ2-5; clone_size: NA; d_call: TRBD2; cdr3_nt: TGCGCCAGCAGCTTGGCCGGAGGGAGGGCTAGTAGGGAGACCCAGTACTTC; cdr3_aa: CASSLAGGRASRETQYF
v_call: TRBV6-1; j_call: TRBJ2-7; clone_size: NA; d_call: TRBD1; cdr3_nt: TGTGCCAGCAGTTTAACAGGGGGCCCTCCATACGAGCAGTACTTC; cdr3_aa: CASSLTGGPPYEQYF
v_call: TRBV19; j_call: TRBJ2-3; clone_size: NA; d_call: NA; cdr3_nt: TGTGCCAGTAGTATCGGGGGACCAGATACGCAGTATTTT; cdr3_aa: CASSIGGPDTQYF
v_call: TRBV5-1; j_call: TRBJ1-1; clone_size: NA; d_call: TRBD1; cdr3_nt: TGCGCCAGCAGCTTGCACAGGGGGCAGACTGAAGCTTTCTTT; cdr3_aa: CASSLHRGQTEAFF
v_call: TRBV7-2; j_call: TRBJ1-4; clone_size: NA; d_call: NA; cdr3_nt: TGTGCCAGCAGCTTCGACATTGCAACTAATGAAAAACTGTTTTTT; cdr3_aa: CASSFDIATNEKLFF
v_call: TRBV6-5; j_call: TRBJ2-7; clone_size: few; d_call: TRBD1; cdr3_nt: TGTGCCAGCAGTGTGGGACAGGGCACCTACGAGCAGTACTTC; cdr3_aa: CASSVGQGTYEQYF
v_call: TRBV27; j_call: TRBJ2-7; clone_size: NA; d_call: TRBD2; cdr3_nt: TGTGCCAGCAGTTCCTACGCGACTAGCGGGAGAGGCGACGAGCAGTACTTC; cdr3_aa: CASSSYATSGRGDEQYF
v_call: TRBV15; j_call: TRBJ2-6; clone_size: NA; d_call: TRBD1; cdr3_nt: TGTGCCACCAGCAGAGTCGGCAGGGGGTCTGGGGCCAACGTCCTGACTTTC; cdr3_aa: CATSRVGRGSGANVLTF
v_call: TRBV5-3; j_call: TRBJ2-7; clone_size: NA; d_call: NA; cdr3_nt: TGTGCCTCCCTTAACCCAAGGACAGTTCTGTACGAGCAGTACTTC; cdr3_aa: CASLNPRTVLYEQYF